Many counts were recorded for the clone carrying this T cell receptor (beta chain). Its antigen is not identified. Using its own MiXCR run on the 5' RACE reads, TCRdb lists one record per CDR3 protein. Of some 15,000 distinct CDR3 sequences listed, 10% to 13% are singletons. This sample was included in a study of spatial heterogeneity in lung cancer. Overall study context: Sequencing consistently turned up more beta-chain sequences than alpha-chain sequences. The average count in raw reads for each unique TCR and UMI combination exceeded nine appearances. The study, taken as a whole, reports: Among blood samples, ubiquitous expanded tumor TCRs appeared more at resection than at follow-up.

Time point in this sample: sample taken at primary tumor resection. The sequenced material consisted of unsorted whole RNA from tumor, nontumor lung or frozen PBMC. Just over 70 TRACERx patients with early, untreated non-small cell lung cancer donated samples. There are 12 residues in the CDR3. Germline values: CDR1 SQVTM, CDR2 ANQGSEA. V was trimmed by 2 bases and J by 0 bases, leaving 4 bases between them. The source material was PBMCs, sampled at surgery. The V call is TRBV29-1, the J call TRBJ1-1, with unresolved D. The receptor's source is a female donor with early-stage non-small cell lung cancer. The CDR3 protein is CSVEYMNTEAFF. The DNA for the CDR3 is TGCAGCGTTGAATACATGAACACTGAAGCTTTCTTT.